This TCR beta chain came from a study of blood T cell repertoires in COVID-19. Losses at the gene ends were 6 bases for V and 7 bases for J; bases not matched to a gene: 6. Germline CDR1 and CDR2: MDHEN and SYDVKM. The CDR3 consists of 13 residues. Sequenced by immunoSEQ multiplex PCR; TCRdb stores in-frame clones only, minus some. The table records about 220,000 clones, about 88% of them present only once. The TCR was taken from a man aged 35-49 years with active or convalescent COVID-19. The chain links TRBV28 to TRBJ1-2; 9 nucleotides agree with TRBD1. The sample was peripheral blood. The CDR3 DNA sequence: TGTGCCAGCAGACAGGGGGCGGTTGCTGGCTACACCTTC. Translation: CASRQGAVAGYTF.